What follows describes a single T cell receptor beta chain. This CDR3 is built from 15 residues. The germline V gene encodes CDR1 MGHDK and CDR2 SYGVNS. Trimming removed 1 base from V and 3 bases from J; junction bases left unmatched: 5. Original processing notes: Researchers report that nucleated cell counts were estimated from reference gene primer amplification. TCRdb keeps only in-frame clones here, not all; method: immunoSEQ multiplex PCR. V and J calls and clone size are given by that table; D and trimming were obtained from the DNA. The sample consists of some 250,000 clones, over 75% of them appearing once. The data were obtained in a study of blood T cell repertoires in COVID-19. Overall study: Sites across the United States, Italy and Spain contributed samples from acute and convalescent COVID-19. From T cells, B-cell-depleted T cells, or PBMCs came the material, which was cDNA or gDNA.

Sequenced sample: peripheral blood. The source of this sequence is a human donor in a cohort sampled during active COVID-19. The chain uses TRBV25-1 and TRBJ2-7; 8 nucleotides match TRBD1. The CDR3 DNA is TGTGCCAGCAGTGAATGGGTACAGGGGGACTACGAGCAGTACTTC. This translates into CASSEWVQGDYEQYF.